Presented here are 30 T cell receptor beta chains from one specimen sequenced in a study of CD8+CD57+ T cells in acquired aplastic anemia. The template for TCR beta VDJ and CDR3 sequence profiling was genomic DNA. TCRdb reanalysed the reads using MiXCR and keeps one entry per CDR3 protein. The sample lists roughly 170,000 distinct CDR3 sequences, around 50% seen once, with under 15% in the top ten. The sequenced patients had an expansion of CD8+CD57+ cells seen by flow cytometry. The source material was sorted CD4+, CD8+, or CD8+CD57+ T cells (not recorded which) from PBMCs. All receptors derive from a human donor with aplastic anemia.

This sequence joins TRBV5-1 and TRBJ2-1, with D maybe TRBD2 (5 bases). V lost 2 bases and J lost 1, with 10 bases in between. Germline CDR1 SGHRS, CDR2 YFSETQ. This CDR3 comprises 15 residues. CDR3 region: CASSLEAASYNEQFF. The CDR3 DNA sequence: TGCGCCAGCAGCTTAGAAGCGGCATCCTACAATGAGCAGTTCTTC.

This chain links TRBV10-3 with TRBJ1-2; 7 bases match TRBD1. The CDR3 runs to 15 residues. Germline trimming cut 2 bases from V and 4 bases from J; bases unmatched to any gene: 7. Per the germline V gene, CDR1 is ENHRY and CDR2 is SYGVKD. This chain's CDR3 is CAISEEVHRGYGYTF. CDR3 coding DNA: TGTGCCATCAGTGAGGAAGTTCACAGGGGCTATGGCTACACCTTC.

The CDR3 sequence: CASSIEGEGFNEQFF. The CDR3 DNA is TGTGCCAGTAGTATAGAAGGGGAGGGGTTCAATGAGCAGTTCTTC. The chain links TRBV19 to TRBJ2-1; 7 bases match TRBD2. V was pared by 0 bases and J by 6 bases, with 5 bases of the junction left unmatched. CDR1 is LNHDA and CDR2 is SQIVND in the germline V gene (reference sequence). This CDR3 has 15 residues.

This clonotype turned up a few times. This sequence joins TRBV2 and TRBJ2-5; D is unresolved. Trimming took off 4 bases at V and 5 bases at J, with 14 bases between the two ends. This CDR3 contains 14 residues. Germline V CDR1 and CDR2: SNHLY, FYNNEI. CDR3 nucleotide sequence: TGTGCCAGCAGTGTTGGTTCTTTTGGTGAGACCCAGTACTTC. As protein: CASSVGSFGETQYF.

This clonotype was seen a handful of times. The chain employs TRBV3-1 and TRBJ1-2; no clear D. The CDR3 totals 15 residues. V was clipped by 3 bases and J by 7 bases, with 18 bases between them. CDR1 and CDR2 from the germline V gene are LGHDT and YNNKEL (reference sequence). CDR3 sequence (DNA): TGTGCCAGCAGCCAGACCTCTTCCAGGATGGTTGGCTACACCTTC. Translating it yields CASSQTSSRMVGYTF.

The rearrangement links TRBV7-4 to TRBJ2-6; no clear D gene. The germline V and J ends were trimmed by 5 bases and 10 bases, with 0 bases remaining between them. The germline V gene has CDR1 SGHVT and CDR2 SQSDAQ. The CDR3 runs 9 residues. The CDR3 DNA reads TGTGCCAGCAGCAACGTCCTGACTTTC. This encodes CASSNVLTF.

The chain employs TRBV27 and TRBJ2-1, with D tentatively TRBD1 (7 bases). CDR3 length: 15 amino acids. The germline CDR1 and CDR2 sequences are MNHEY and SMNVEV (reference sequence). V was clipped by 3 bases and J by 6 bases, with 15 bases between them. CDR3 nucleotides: TGTGCCAGCAGTTTCCCCCGGCAGGGGGGCAATGAGCAGTTCTTC. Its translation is CASSFPRQGGNEQFF.

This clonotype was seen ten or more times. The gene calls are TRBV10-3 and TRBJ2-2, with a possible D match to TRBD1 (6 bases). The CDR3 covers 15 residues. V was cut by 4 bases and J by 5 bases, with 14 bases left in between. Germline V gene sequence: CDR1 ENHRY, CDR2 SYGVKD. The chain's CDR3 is CAISGYTGTTGELFF. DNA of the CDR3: TGTGCCATCAGTGGATACACGGGGACAACCGGGGAGCTGTTTTTT.

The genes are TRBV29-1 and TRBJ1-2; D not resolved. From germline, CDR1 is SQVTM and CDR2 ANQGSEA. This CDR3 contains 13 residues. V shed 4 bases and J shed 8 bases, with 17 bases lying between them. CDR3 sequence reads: CSVVVSLGRGYTF. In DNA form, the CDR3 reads TGCAGCGTTGTTGTGTCACTTGGCAGAGGCTACACCTTC.

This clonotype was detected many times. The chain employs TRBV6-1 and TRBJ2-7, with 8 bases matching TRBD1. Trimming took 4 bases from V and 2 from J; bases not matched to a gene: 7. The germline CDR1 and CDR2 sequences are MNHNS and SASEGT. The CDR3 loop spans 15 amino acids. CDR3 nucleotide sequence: TGTGCCAGCAGTGTACAGGGGGTCCCCACCTACGAGCAGTACTTC. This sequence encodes CASSVQGVPTYEQYF.

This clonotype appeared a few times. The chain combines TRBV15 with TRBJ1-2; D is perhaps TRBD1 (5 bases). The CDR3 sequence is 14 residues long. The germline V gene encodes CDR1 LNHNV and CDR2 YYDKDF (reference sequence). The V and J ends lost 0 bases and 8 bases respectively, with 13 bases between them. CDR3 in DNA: TGTGCCACCAGCAGAGATCAGGGCATGGACGGCTACACCTTC. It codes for CATSRDQGMDGYTF.

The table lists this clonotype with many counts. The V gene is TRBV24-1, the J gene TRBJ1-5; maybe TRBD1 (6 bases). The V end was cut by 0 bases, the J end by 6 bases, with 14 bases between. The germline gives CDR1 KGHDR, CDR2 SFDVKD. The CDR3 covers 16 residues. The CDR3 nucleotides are TGTGCCACCAGTGATTTGTCCCAGGGGAGGTGTCAGCCCCAGCATTTT. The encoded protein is CATSDLSQGRCQPQHF.

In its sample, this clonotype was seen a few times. CDR3 sequence (DNA): TGCGCCAGCAGCTTTGCGATAGCGGGGGACGGGGAGCTGTTTTTT. Amino acids: CASSFAIAGDGELFF. The rearrangement uses TRBV5-1 and TRBJ2-2, with 9 bases aligning to TRBD2. This CDR3 is 15 amino acids long. CDR1 SGHRS and CDR2 YFSETQ come from the germline V gene. The V segment lost 2 bases and the J segment 7 bases; nucleotides outside the gene matches: 6.

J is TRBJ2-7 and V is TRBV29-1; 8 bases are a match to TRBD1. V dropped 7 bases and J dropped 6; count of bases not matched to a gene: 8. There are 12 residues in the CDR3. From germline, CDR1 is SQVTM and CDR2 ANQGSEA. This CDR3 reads CSAGQGGLEQYF. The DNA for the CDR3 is TGCAGCGCCGGACAGGGAGGCCTCGAGCAGTACTTC.

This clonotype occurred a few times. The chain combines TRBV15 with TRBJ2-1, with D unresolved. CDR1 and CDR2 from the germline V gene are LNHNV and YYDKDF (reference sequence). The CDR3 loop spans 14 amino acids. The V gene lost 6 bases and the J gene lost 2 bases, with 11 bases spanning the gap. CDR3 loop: CATRGGEAYNEQFF. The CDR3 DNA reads TGTGCCACCAGGGGCGGTGAAGCCTACAATGAGCAGTTCTTC.

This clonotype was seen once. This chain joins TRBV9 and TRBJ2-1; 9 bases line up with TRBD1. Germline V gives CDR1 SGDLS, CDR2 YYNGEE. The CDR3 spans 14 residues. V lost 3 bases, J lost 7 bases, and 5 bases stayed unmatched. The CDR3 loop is CASSAQTGGNEQFF. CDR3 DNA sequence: TGTGCCAGCAGCGCCCAGACAGGGGGGAATGAGCAGTTCTTC.

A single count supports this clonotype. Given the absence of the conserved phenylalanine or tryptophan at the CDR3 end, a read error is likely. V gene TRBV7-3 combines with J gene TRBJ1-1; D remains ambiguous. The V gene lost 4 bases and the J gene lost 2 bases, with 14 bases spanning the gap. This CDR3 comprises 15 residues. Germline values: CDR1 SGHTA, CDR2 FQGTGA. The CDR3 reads CASSSHGVINTEAFL. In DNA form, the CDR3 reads TGTGCCAGCAGCTCGCACGGCGTCATCAACACTGAAGCTTTCCTT.

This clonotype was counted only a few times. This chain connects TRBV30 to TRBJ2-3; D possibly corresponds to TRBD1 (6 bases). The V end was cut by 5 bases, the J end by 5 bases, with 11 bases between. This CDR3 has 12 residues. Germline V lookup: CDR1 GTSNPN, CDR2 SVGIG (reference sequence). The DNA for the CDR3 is TGTGCCTGGGGCCAACAGGGAGATACGCAGTATTTT. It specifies CAWGQQGDTQYF.

CDR3: CSASHREKGLSGYTF. The CDR3 DNA reads as TGCAGTGCTAGCCATCGAGAGAAAGGTCTATCTGGCTACACCTTC. The chain combines TRBV20-1 with TRBJ1-2; D call uncertain. This CDR3 has 15 residues. Between the trimmed V and J ends, which lost 3 bases and 7 bases, there was a span of 21 bases. Germline loops: CDR1 DFQATT, CDR2 SNEGSKA (reference sequence).

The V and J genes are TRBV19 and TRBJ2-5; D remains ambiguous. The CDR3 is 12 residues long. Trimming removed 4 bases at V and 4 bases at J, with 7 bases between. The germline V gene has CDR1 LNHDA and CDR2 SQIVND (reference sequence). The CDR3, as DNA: TGTGCCAGTAGTAGATATGGAGAGACCCAGTACTTC. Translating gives CASSRYGETQYF.

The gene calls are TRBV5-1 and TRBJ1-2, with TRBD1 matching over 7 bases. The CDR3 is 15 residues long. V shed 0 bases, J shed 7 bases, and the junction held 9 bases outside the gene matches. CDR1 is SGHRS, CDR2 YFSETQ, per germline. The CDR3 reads CASSLVVTGAAGYTF. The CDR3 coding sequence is TGCGCCAGCAGCTTGGTGGTCACAGGGGCTGCTGGCTACACCTTC.

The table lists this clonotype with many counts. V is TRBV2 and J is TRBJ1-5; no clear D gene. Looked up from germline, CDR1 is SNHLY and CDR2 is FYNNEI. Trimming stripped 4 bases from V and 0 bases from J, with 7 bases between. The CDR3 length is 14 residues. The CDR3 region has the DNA TGTGCCAGCAGTGGGGTCTATAGCAATCAGCCCCAGCATTTT. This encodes CASSGVYSNQPQHF.

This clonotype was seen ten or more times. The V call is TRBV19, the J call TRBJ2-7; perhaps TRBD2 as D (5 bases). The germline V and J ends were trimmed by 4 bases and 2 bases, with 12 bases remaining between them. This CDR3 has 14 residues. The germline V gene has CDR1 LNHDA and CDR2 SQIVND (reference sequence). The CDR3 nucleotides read TGTGCCAGTAGTACCCTGGACGGGGCCTACGAGCAGTACTTC. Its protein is CASSTLDGAYEQYF.

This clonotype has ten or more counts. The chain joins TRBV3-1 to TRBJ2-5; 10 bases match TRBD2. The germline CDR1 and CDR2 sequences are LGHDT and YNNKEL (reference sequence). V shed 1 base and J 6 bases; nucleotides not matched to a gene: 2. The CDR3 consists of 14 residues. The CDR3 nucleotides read TGTGCCAGCAGCCAAGCTAGCGGGGGAAAGACCCAGTACTTC. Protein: CASSQASGGKTQYF.

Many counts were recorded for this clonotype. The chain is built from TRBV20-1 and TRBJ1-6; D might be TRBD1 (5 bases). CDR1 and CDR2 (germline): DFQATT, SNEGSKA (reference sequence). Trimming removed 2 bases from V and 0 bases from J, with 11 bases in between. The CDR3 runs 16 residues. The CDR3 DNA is TGCAGTGCTAGAAACTACAGGAGCTCCTATAATTCACCCCTCCACTTT. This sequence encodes CSARNYRSSYNSPLHF.

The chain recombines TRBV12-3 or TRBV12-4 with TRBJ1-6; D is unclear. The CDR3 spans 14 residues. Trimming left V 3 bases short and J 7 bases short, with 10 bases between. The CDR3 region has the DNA TGTGCCAGCAGTTTCCGTTTGGGCAATTCACCCCTCCACTTT. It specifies CASSFRLGNSPLHF.

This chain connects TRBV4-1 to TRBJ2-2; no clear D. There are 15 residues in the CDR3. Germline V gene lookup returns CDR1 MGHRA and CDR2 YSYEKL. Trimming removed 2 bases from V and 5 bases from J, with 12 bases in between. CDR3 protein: CASSQLDFLTGELFF. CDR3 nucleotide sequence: TGCGCCAGCAGCCAACTAGACTTCTTAACCGGGGAGCTGTTTTTT.

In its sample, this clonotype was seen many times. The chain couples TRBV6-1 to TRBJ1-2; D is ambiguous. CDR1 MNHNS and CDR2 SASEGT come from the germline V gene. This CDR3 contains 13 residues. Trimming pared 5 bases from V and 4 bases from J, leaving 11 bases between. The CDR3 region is CASSPGSGYGYTF. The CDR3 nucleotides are TGTGCCAGCAGTCCGGGGTCGGGCTATGGCTACACCTTC.

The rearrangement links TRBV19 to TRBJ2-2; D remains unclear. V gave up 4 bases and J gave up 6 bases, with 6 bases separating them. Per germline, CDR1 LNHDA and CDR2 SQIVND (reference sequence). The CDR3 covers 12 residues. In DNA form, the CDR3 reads TGTGCCAGTAGTACCCTTCCCGGGGAGCTGTTTTTT. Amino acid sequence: CASSTLPGELFF.

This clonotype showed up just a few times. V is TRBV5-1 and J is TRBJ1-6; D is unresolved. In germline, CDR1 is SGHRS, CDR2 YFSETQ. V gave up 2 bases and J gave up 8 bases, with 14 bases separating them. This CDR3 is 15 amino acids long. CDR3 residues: CASSLVGNDDSPLHF. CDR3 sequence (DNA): TGCGCCAGCAGCTTAGTAGGGAACGATGATTCACCCCTCCACTTT.